This T cell receptor (beta chain) is drawn from a study of cytomegalovirus exposure and HLA in healthy donors. Whole-study findings and limits: In vitro assays verified that a few CMV-associated chains recognized CMV antigens specifically.

PCR was performed using 60 Vbeta and 13 Jbeta primers. The repertoire was sequenced with immunoSEQ multiplex PCR; TCRdb's copy has only in-frame clones and lacks some. The repertoire holds roughly 120,000 clones, with about 80% as singletons. The CDR3 is 15 amino acids. Trimming stripped 5 bases from V and 6 bases from J, with 16 bases between. CDR1 and CDR2 from the germline V gene are LNHNV and YYDKDF (reference sequence). As for this clone: The antigen is unknown.

V and J are TRBV15 and TRBJ1-4, with D possibly being TRBD1 (6 bases). The specimen sequenced was PBMCs. The receptor was isolated from a man under 40 in good health and CMV-seronegative. The CDR3 sequence: CATSLAPGHHEKLFF. In nucleotides, the CDR3 is TGTGCCACCAGCCTAGCCCCGGGACATCATGAAAAACTGTTTTTT.